This T cell receptor (beta chain) was documented in a study of vaccination and CD4 T cells after COVID-19. As for the study in general: The post-vaccine samples came a median roughly 72 days after dose two (range 14 to 241).

By share of the sample, this clonotype is medium-sized. Its antigen is currently unknown. Sequence data for DNA of cultured CD4+ T cells were generated by the Oncomine TCR Beta short-read assay. In this case, cultured CD4+ T cells provided the extracted genomic DNA. MiXCR was run by TCRdb on the PCR reads, yielding one entry per CDR3 protein. Seen here are about 11,000 distinct CDR3 sequences, 65% to 75% observed once, and the top ten hold around a tenth. The germline V and J ends were trimmed by 3 bases and 3 bases, with 15 bases remaining between them. CDR1 and CDR2 (germline): MNHEY, SVGAGI. There are 16 residues in the CDR3. The sample's treatment: roughly 10-day PBMC culture with coronavirus spike peptide pools or control peptides (ViraFEST assay).

This chain joins TRBV6-5 and TRBJ1-5, with D uncertain. This sequence was found in a human donor who had recovered from COVID-19. Input material: CD4+ T cells from blood, cultured in vitro. CDR3 DNA sequence: TGTGCCAGCAGTTATATTGACCTTGGTCCCAATCAGCCCCAGCATTTT. Protein product: CASSYIDLGPNQPQHF.